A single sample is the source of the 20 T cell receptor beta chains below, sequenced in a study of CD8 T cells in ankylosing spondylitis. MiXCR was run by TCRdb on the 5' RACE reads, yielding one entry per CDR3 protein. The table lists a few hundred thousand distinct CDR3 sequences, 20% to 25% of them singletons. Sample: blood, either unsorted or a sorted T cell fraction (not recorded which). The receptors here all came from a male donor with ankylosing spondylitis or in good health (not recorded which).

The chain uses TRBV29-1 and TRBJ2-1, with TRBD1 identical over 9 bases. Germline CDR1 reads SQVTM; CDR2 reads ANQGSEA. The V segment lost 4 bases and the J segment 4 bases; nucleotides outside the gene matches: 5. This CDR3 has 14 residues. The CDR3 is CSVVTGQGYNEQFF. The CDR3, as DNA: TGCAGCGTTGTTACGGGACAGGGATACAATGAGCAGTTCTTC.

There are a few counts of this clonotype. The CDR3 protein is CSARDHRGTETQYF. The CDR3 nucleotides are TGCAGTGCTAGAGACCACAGGGGTACAGAGACCCAGTACTTC. The chain links TRBV20-1 to TRBJ2-5; the match to TRBD1 covers 7 bases. The length of the CDR3 is 14 residues. CDR1 DFQATT and CDR2 SNEGSKA come from the germline V gene (reference sequence). The V segment lost 0 bases and the J segment 4 bases; nucleotides outside the gene matches: 5.

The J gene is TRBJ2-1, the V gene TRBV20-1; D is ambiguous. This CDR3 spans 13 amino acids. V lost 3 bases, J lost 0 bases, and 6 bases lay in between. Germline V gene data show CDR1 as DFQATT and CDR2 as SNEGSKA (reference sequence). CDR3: CSASRTSYNEQFF. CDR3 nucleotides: TGCAGTGCTAGTCGGACCTCCTACAATGAGCAGTTCTTC.

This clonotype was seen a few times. For the CDR3, the DNA is TGTGCCAGCAGTGTGTCCGTACAGTACGAGCAGTACTTC. It translates to CASSVSVQYEQYF. J is TRBJ2-7 and V is TRBV2; D not certain. This CDR3 region has 13 residues. Trimming removed 4 bases at V and 4 bases at J, with 11 bases between. CDR1 SNHLY and CDR2 FYNNEI come from the germline V gene.

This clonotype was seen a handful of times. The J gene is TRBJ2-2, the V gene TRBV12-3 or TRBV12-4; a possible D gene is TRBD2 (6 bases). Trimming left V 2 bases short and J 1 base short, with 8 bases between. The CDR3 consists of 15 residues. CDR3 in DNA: TGTGCCAGCAGTTTAAACGGGGGGAACACCGGGGAGCTGTTTTTT. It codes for CASSLNGGNTGELFF.

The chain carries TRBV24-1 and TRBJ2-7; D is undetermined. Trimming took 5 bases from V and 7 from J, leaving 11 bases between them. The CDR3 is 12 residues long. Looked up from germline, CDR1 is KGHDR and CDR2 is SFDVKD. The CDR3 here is CATSAGEEEQYF. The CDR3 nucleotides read TGTGCCACCAGTGCCGGTGAAGAGGAGCAGTACTTC.

The CDR3 spells CASSDREHTEAFF. In nucleotides, the CDR3 is TGTGCCAGCAGCGATCGGGAGCACACTGAAGCTTTCTTT. The rearrangement links TRBV13 to TRBJ1-1; D is unclear. With 5 bases removed from V and 3 bases from J, the gap between germline ends came to 10 bases. This CDR3 comprises 13 residues. Germline values: CDR1 PRHDT, CDR2 FYEKMQ (reference sequence).

CDR3 in amino acids: CASSTDRGSSEQYF. The CDR3 nucleotides are TGTGCCAGCAGCACCGACAGGGGATCATCCGAGCAGTACTTC. The rearrangement links TRBV5-4 to TRBJ2-7, with 8 bases matching TRBD1. Germline lookup yields CDR1 SGHNT and CDR2 YYREEE (reference sequence). This CDR3 is 14 amino acids long. The V segment lost 4 bases and the J segment 6 bases; nucleotides outside the gene matches: 9.

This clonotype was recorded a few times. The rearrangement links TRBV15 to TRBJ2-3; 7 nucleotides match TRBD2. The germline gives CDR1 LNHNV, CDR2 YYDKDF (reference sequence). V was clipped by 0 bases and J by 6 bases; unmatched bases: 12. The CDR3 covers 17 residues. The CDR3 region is CATSRDLLRGGSDTQYF. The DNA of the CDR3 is TGTGCCACCAGCAGAGATCTCCTGCGGGGAGGGTCGGATACGCAGTATTTT.

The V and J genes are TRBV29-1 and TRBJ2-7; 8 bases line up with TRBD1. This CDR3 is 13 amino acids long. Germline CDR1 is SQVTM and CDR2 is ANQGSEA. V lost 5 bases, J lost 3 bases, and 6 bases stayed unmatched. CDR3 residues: CSVLTGTGYEQYF. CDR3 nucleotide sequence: TGCAGCGTTCTCACCGGGACAGGCTACGAGCAGTACTTC.

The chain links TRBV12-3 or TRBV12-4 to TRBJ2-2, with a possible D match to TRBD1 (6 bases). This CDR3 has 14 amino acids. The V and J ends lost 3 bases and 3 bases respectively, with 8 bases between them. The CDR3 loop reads CASSFGQYTGELFF. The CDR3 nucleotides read TGTGCCAGCAGTTTCGGACAGTACACCGGGGAGCTGTTTTTT.

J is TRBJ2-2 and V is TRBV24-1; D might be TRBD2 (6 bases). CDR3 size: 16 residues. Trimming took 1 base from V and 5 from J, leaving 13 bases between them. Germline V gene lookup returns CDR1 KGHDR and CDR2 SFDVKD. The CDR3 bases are TGTGCCACCAGTGATTTAGGAGGGCACCGTACCGGGGAGCTGTTTTTT. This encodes CATSDLGGHRTGELFF.

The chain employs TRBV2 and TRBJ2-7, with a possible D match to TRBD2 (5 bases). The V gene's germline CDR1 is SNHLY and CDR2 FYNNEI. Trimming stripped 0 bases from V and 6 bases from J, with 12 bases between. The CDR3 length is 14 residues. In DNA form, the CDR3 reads TGTGCCAGCAGTGAAGCGTCTCGGGGAACCGAGCAGTACTTC. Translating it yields CASSEASRGTEQYF.

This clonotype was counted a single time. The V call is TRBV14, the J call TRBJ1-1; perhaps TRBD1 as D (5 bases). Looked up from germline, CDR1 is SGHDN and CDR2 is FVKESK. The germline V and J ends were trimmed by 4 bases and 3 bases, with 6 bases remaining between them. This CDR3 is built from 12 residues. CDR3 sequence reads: CASSRGYTEAFF. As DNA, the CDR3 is TGTGCCAGCAGCCGGGGGTACACTGAAGCTTTCTTT.

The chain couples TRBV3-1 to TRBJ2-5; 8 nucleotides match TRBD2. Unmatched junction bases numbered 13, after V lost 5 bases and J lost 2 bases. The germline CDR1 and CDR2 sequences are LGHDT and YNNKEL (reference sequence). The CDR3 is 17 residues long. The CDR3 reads CASSKHAAGAPQETQYF. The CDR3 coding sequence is TGTGCCAGCAGCAAACATGCAGCGGGGGCCCCTCAAGAGACCCAGTACTTC.

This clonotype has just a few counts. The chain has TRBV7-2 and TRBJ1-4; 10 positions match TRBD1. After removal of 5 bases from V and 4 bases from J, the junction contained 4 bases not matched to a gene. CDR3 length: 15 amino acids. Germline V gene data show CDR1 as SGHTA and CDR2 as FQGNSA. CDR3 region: CASSPGTGVNEKLFF. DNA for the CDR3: TGTGCCAGCAGCCCCGGGACAGGGGTTAATGAAAAACTGTTTTTT.

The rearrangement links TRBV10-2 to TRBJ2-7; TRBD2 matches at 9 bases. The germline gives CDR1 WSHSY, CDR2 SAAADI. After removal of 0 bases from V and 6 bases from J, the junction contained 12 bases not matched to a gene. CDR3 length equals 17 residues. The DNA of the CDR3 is TGCGCCAGCAGTGAGTCCCGAGCTAGCGGGGCCCCCCTCGAGCAGTACTTC. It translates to CASSESRASGAPLEQYF.

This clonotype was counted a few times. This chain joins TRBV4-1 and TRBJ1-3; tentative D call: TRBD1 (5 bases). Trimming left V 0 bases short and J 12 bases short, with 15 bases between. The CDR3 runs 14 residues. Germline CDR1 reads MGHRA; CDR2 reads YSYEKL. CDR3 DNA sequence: TGCGCCAGCAGCCAAGAAAGGGGTTTACCCCACATATATTTT. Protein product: CASSQERGLPHIYF.

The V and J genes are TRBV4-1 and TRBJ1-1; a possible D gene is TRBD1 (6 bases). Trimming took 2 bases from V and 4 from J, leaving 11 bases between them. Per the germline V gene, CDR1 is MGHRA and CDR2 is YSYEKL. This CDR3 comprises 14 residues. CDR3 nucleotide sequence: TGCGCCAGCAGCCAAACAGGGTACGGCACTGAAGCTTTCTTT. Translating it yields CASSQTGYGTEAFF.

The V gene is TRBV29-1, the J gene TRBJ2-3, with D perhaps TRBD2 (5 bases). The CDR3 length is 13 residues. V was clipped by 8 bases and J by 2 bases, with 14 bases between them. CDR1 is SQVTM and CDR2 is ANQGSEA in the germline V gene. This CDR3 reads CSSGRRDTDTQYF. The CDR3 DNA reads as TGCAGCAGCGGTCGAAGGGACACAGATACGCAGTATTTT.